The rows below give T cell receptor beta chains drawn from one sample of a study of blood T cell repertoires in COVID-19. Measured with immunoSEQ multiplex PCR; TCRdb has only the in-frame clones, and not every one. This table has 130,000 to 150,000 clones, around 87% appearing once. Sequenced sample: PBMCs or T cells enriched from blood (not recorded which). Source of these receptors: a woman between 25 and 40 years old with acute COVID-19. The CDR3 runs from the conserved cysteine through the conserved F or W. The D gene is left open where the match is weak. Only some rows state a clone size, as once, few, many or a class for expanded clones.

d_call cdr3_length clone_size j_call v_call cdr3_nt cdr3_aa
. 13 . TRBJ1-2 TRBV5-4 TGTGCCAGCAGCTTACAGGGAAACTATGGCTACACCTTC CASSLQGNYGYTF
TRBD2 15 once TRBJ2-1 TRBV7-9 TGTGCCAGCAGCTTAGTTCTAGCGGACTACAATGAGCAGTTCTTC CASSLVLADYNEQFF
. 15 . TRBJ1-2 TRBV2 TGTGCCAGCGTCCCCTCTATGACCGGGAACTATGGCTACACCTTC CASVPSMTGNYGYTF
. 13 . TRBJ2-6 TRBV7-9 TGTGCCAGCAGCCCCGGGGGGGCCAACGTCCTGACTTTC CASSPGGANVLTF
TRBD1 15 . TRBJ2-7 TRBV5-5 TGTGCCAGCAGCGAGGGACAGGGGCCCTCCTACGAGCAGTACTTC CASSEGQGPSYEQYF
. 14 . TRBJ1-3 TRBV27 TGTGCCAGCAGTTTAGGGGCAGCTGGAAACACCATATATTTT CASSLGAAGNTIYF
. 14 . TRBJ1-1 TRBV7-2 TGTGCCAGCAGCCCCTTTTTCGTTAACACTGAAGCTTTCTTT CASSPFFVNTEAFF
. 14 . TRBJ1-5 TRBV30 TGTGCCTGGAGTTGGGGGGGGATTGTTCAGCCCCAGCATTTT CAWSWGGIVQPQHF
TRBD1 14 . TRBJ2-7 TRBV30 TGTGCCTGGAGATCGACAGGGATATCCTACGAGCAGTACTTC CAWRSTGISYEQYF
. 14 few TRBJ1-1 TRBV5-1 TGCGCCAGCAGCCAAACAGCATCAGCCACTGAAGCTTTCTTT CASSQTASATEAFF
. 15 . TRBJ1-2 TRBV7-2 TGTGCCAGCAGCCAATTCGGGGGGAAAGACTATGGCTACACCTTC CASSQFGGKDYGYTF
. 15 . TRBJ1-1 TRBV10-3 TGTGCCATCAGGACGTCTGAGGCAATGGGCACTGAAGCTTTCTTT CAIRTSEAMGTEAFF
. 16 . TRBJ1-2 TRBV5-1 TGCGCCAGCAGCTTGGCTGCCAGGGGCGCTAACTATGGCTACACCTTC CASSLAARGANYGYTF
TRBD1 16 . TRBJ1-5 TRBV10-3 TGTGCCATCAGTGAGTCCGGGACAGGCAGAAATCAGCCCCAGCATTTT CAISESGTGRNQPQHF
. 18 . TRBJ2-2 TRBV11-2 TGTGCCAGCAGCTTCAATTGGAGGGGAGGTCTAAACACCGGGGAGCTGTTTTTT CASSFNWRGGLNTGELFF
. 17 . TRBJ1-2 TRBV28 TGTGCCAGCAGTTCTCGGAGCGTTCCTCCGTTCCGATATGGCTACACCTTC CASSSRSVPPFRYGYTF
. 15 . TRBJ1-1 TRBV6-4 TGTGCCAGCAAAAAGAAAATCGGAGAGAACACTGAAGCTTTCTTT CASKKKIGENTEAFF
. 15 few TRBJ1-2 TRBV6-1 TGTGCCAGCAGTGAATTTACAGGACCTAACTATGGCTACACCTTC CASSEFTGPNYGYTF
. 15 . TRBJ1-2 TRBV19 TGTGCCACCCAAAATCCGGGGCCGGGAGACTATGGCTACACCTTC CATQNPGPGDYGYTF
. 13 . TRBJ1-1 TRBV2 TGTGCCAGCGGGGAGGAACGGGGTGCTGAAGCTTTCTTT CASGEERGAEAFF
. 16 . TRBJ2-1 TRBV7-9 TGTGCCAGCAGCTTAGTGATTAGCGGAGCCCCCAATGAGCAGTTCTTC CASSLVISGAPNEQFF
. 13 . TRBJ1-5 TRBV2 TGTGCCAGCAGCCAGGATTCGGGGCAGCCCCAGCATTTT CASSQDSGQPQHF
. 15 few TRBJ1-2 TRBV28 TGTGCCAGCAGGAGACCCAGTGGCAGGGCCTATGGCTACACCTTC CASRRPSGRAYGYTF
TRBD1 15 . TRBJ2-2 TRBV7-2 TGTGCCAGCAGCTTAGGGGACAGGCAAACCGGGGAGCTGTTTTTT CASSLGDRQTGELFF
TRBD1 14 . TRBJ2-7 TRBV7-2 TGTGCCAGCAGCCGGGACAGGGGGTACTACGAGCAGTACTTC CASSRDRGYYEQYF
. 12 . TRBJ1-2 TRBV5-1 TGCGCCAGCGGCGGGCCCAACTATGGCTACACCTTC CASGGPNYGYTF
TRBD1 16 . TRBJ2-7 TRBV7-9 TGTGCCAGCAGCTTACCGGACAGGGCAAGCTCCTACGAGCAGTACTTC CASSLPDRASSYEQYF
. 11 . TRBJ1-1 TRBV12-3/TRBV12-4 TGTGCCAGCAGTGAAGACCGCGGGGCTTTCTTT CASSEDRGAFF
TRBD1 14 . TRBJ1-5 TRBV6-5 TGCGCCAGCAGAGACGGGACAGGGAATCAGCCCCAGCATTTT CASRDGTGNQPQHF
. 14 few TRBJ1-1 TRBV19 TGTGCCAGTAGTATAGGCAGGGAGAACACTGAAGCTTTCTTT CASSIGRENTEAFF
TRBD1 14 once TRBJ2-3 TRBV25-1 TGTGCCAGCAGTCTACAGGGGGCGCAAGATACGCAGTATTTT CASSLQGAQDTQYF
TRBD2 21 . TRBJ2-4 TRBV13 TGTGCCAGCAGCTTAGGGTATAGGACAGGGGCTAGCGGGAGGCCCAAGGACATTCAGTACTTC CASSLGYRTGASGRPKDIQYF
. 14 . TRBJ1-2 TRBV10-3 TGTGCCATCAGTGCCTTACAGGAGAACTATGGCTACACCTTC CAISALQENYGYTF
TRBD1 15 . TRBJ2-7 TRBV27 TGTGCCAGCGGTCGCCGAGGACAGGGAATATACGAGCAGTACTTC CASGRRGQGIYEQYF
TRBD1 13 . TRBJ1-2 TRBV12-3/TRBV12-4 TGTGCCAGCAGTCCCGGACAGGGGGCCGGCTACACCTTC CASSPGQGAGYTF
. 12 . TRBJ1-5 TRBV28 TGTGCCAGCAGTATACTACAGGGTAATCGGAATTTT CASSILQGNRNF
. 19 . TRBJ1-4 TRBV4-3 TGCGCCAGCAGCCAAAGGGCAGGCCTGTCGACTAGCGTAAATGAAAAACTGTTTTTT CASSQRAGLSTSVNEKLFF
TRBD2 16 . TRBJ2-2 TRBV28 TGTGCCAGCAGTTCCGGGGTAGCGGGGTACCCGCGGGAGCTGTTTTTT CASSSGVAGYPRELFF
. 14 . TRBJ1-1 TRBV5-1 TGCGCCAGCAGCTTGATGGGAGCGGACACTGAAGCTTTCTTT CASSLMGADTEAFF
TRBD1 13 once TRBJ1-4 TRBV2 TGTGCCAGCGACAGGGTCGTTGGGGAAAAACTGTTTTTT CASDRVVGEKLFF
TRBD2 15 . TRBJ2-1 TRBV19 TGTGCCAGTAGTATAGGGCGGGAGTTCCTGAATGAGCAGTTCTTC CASSIGREFLNEQFF
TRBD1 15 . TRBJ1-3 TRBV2 TGTGCCAGCAGTACCGGGACAGGGACTGGAAACACCATATATTTT CASSTGTGTGNTIYF
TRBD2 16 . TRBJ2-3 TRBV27 TGTGAATCAAAGCAAGCGGGAGGGCTGAGCACAGATACGCAGTATTTT CESKQAGGLSTDTQYF
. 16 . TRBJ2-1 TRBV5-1 TGCGCCAGCAGCTTGGATAGGACAGCTCTCTACAATGAGCAGTTCTTC CASSLDRTALYNEQFF
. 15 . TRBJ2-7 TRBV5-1 TGCGCCAGCAGCCTAACCGGGACTCTCTCCTACGAGCAGTACTTC CASSLTGTLSYEQYF
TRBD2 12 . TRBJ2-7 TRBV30 TGTGCCTCCACTAGCGTAACCTACGAGCAGTACTTC CASTSVTYEQYF
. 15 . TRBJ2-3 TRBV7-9 TGTGCCAGCAGAATATCTGCGAGCCCCACAGATACGCAGTATTTT CASRISASPTDTQYF
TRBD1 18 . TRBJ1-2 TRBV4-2 TGTGCCAGCAGCCTCCCCCGGCGGACAGGGCCCCCTAACTATGGCTACACCTTC CASSLPRRTGPPNYGYTF